These 17 T cell receptor beta chains came from one sample sequenced in a study of beta chain features in type 1 diabetes. Findings and caveats of the study: There was a moderate but significant shortening of TCRB CDR3s in all four CD4+ subsets of Type 1 diabetes patients.

What was sequenced were expressed TCRB transcripts, since all of the isolated RNA had been reverse transcribed. The protocol was immunoSEQ multiplex PCR, while the TCRdb copy is restricted to in-frame clones and leaves out a portion. The sample records approximately 140,000 clones, 9% being singletons. These TCRs' antigens remain unknown. The sequenced sample was central memory CD4+ T cells from blood. The receptors stem from a man aged 30-40 years with type 1 diabetes.

This clone turned up a few times. V is TRBV7-8 and J is TRBJ2-5; D is unclear. The CDR3 is 14 amino acids. Deletions cut 2 bases from V and 7 bases from J, with 14 bases between. Germline V gene lookup returns CDR1 SGHVS and CDR2 FQNEAQ. CDR3 loop: CASSLYRQQSTQYF. Here the CDR3 DNA reads TGTGCCAGCAGCTTATATCGGCAACAGTCGACCCAGTACTTC.

This sequence joins TRBV7-2 and TRBJ1-1; 7 nucleotides agree with TRBD1. Losses at the gene ends were 9 bases for V and 0 bases for J; bases not matched to a gene: 16. The CDR3 consists of 17 residues. Germline-derived CDR1 and CDR2 are SGHTA and FQGNSA. The CDR3 DNA reads TGTGCCAGTTCCCTAGGGGCAGGGACAGTTATGAACACTGAAGCTTTCTTT. Its protein is CASSLGAGTVMNTEAFF.

J is TRBJ2-7 and V is TRBV7-3, with 8 nucleotides matching TRBD2. CDR1 SGHTA and CDR2 FQGTGA come from the germline V gene. The length of the CDR3 is 16 residues. The junction had 12 bases not matched to a gene; V was cut back by 5 bases and J by 3 bases. CDR3 DNA: TGTGCCAGCAGCCCCAGAGGCTCTAGCGGGCTCTACGAGCAGTACTTC. It yields the protein CASSPRGSSGLYEQYF.

The chain has TRBV7-2 and TRBJ2-3; 14 nucleotides match TRBD2. V was pared by 1 base and J by 6 bases, with 6 bases of the junction left unmatched. CDR3 length: 17 amino acids. CDR1 SGHTA and CDR2 FQGNSA come from the germline V gene. This CDR3 reads CASSLVTSGGASDTQYF. The CDR3 DNA sequence: TGTGCCAGCAGCTTAGTGACTAGCGGGGGGGCCTCGGATACGCAGTATTTT. Complete variable domain (other parts from reference TRBV7-2 and TRBJ2-3): GAGVSQSPSNKVTEKGKDVELRCDPISGHTALYWYRQSLGQGLEFLIYFQGNSAPDKSGLPSDRFSAERTGGSVSTLTIQRTQQEDSAVYLCASSLVTSGGASDTQYFGPGTRLTVL.

This clone was found a few times. The rearrangement links TRBV12-5 to TRBJ1-1, with D possibly TRBD1 on 5 matching bases. Between the trimmed V and J ends, which lost 1 base and 10 bases, there was a span of 10 bases. CDR1 LGHNT and CDR2 FRNRAP come from the germline V gene. The length of the CDR3 is 12 residues. This chain's CDR3 is CASGLEGSRAFF. In DNA, the CDR3 is TGTGCTAGTGGTTTGGAGGGGTCTAGAGCTTTCTTT.

This clone showed up many times. The chain links TRBV4-1 to TRBJ1-4, with 7 bases lining up with TRBD1. J lost 8 bases, V lost 6 bases, and 6 bases had no gene match. The CDR3 totals 13 residues. Germline CDR1 MGHRA, CDR2 YSYEKL. CDR3 bases: TGCGCCAGCAGTCAACTGGACAGGGAAAAACTGTTTTTT. This gives the protein CASSQLDREKLFF.

This clone was counted a few times. This chain uses TRBV5-1 with TRBJ2-1, with TRBD2 matching over 9 bases. V gave up 0 bases and J gave up 11 bases; unmatched junction bases: 9. In germline, CDR1 is SGHRS, CDR2 YFSETQ. CDR3 size: 15 residues. This CDR3 reads CASSLVIAGVDKQFF. The CDR3 nucleotides read TGCGCCAGCAGCTTGGTGATAGCGGGGGTCGATAAGCAGTTCTTC.

This clone was counted between two and nine times. As DNA, the CDR3 is TGTGCCAGCAGTGAATTAAGGCGGGGGGTTAGCTACGAGCAGTACTTC. The encoded protein is CASSELRRGVSYEQYF. The rearrangement links TRBV25-1 to TRBJ2-7; the match to TRBD2 covers 8 bases. CDR1 is MGHDK and CDR2 is SYGVNS in the germline V gene. The trim removed 1 base at V and 3 bases at J, leaving 8 bases unmatched. The CDR3 extends over 16 amino acids.

J is TRBJ2-1 and V is TRBV9; 9 bases are shared with TRBD2. The CDR3 runs to 18 residues. J lost 3 bases, V lost 1 base, and 11 bases had no gene match. Looked up from germline, CDR1 is SGDLS and CDR2 is YYNGEE. CDR3 sequence reads: CASSVRPPQRGVYNEQFF. The CDR3 DNA reads TGTGCCAGCAGCGTAAGGCCCCCCCAGCGGGGGGTCTACAATGAGCAGTTCTTC.

The chain combines TRBV7-2 with TRBJ1-5, with TRBD1 matching 7 bases. This CDR3 is built from 14 residues. V shed 3 bases and J 6 bases; nucleotides not matched to a gene: 5. CDR1 is SGHTA and CDR2 is FQGNSA in the germline V gene. The CDR3 coding sequence is TGTGCCAGCAGCTTGCGACAGGGCCGTCAGCCCCAGCATTTT. Translation: CASSLRQGRQPQHF.

This clone occurred many times. The chain's CDR3 is CASRDRTGYNEQFF. CDR3 coding DNA: TGTGCCAGCAGGGATCGGACAGGGTACAATGAGCAGTTCTTC. This chain joins TRBV2 and TRBJ2-1; TRBD1 aligns across 8 bases. The germline CDR1 and CDR2 sequences are SNHLY and FYNNEI. V was pared by 6 bases and J by 4 bases, with 5 bases of the junction left unmatched. The CDR3 consists of 14 residues.

The rearrangement uses TRBV20-1 and TRBJ2-1; D might be TRBD1 (6 bases). V was trimmed by 8 bases and J by 7 bases, leaving 12 bases between them. Germline loops: CDR1 DFQATT, CDR2 SNEGSKA (reference sequence). This CDR3 spans 11 amino acids. The CDR3 region has the DNA TGCAGTCCTATACAGGGTAATGAGCAGTTCTTC. It encodes CSPIQGNEQFF.

This clone was observed a few times. V usage is TRBV7-9 and J usage is TRBJ2-3; maybe TRBD1 (5 bases). CDR3 length: 14 residues. Germline V CDR1 and CDR2: SEHNR, FQNEAQ (reference sequence). V dropped 1 base and J dropped 3 bases, with 8 bases sitting between them. CDR3 loop: CASSLGQGTDTQYF. CDR3 nucleotide sequence: TGTGCCAGCAGCTTAGGGCAGGGAACAGATACGCAGTATTTT.

The gene calls are TRBV11-3 and TRBJ2-1; the match to TRBD1 covers 8 bases. The CDR3 loop spans 16 amino acids. With V trimmed by 6 bases and J by 10 bases, 17 bases remained unmatched. Looked up from germline, CDR1 is SGHNT and CDR2 is YENEEA. The CDR3 protein is CASSHGSVQGEREQFF. The CDR3 DNA is TGTGCCAGCAGTCACGGGTCTGTACAGGGGGAAAGAGAGCAGTTCTTC.

This clone was seen ten or more times. This chain joins TRBV10-3 and TRBJ1-2; weak D call: TRBD1 (6 bases). From germline, CDR1 is ENHRY and CDR2 SYGVKD. This CDR3 is built from 14 residues. V lost 3 bases to trimming and J lost 4 bases, with 12 bases between them. The CDR3 spells CAISDSGQVYGYTF. DNA of the CDR3: TGTGCCATCAGTGACTCGGGACAAGTCTATGGCTACACCTTC.

The chain joins TRBV6-5 to TRBJ1-1; tentatively, D is TRBD1 (5 bases). This CDR3 has 13 amino acids. V lost 5 bases to trimming and J lost 6 bases, with 13 bases between them. Germline loops: CDR1 MNHEY, CDR2 SVGAGI. This CDR3 is CASSARALSEAFF. CDR3 DNA: TGTGCCAGCAGTGCCAGGGCGCTCTCTGAAGCTTTCTTT.

The gene calls are TRBV27 and TRBJ2-4; D uncertain. Deletions cut 3 bases from V and 6 bases from J, with 12 bases between. Germline CDR1 reads MNHEY; CDR2 reads SMNVEV (reference sequence). The CDR3 consists of 14 residues. In DNA form, the CDR3 reads TGTGCCAGCAGTTTGATCAGTACAAGAAACATTCAGTACTTC. This gives the protein CASSLISTRNIQYF.